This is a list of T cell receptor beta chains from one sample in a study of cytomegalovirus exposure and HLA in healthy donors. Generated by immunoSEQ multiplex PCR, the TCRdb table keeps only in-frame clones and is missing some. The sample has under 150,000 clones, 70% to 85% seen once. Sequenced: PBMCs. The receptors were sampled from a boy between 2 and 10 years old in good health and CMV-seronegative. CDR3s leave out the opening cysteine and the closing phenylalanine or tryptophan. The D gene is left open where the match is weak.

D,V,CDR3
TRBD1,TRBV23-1,ASSQDPQGADQPQH
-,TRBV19,ASSIDRYNEQF
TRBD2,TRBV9,ASSGSGGQETQY
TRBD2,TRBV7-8,ASSFHGVAGYNEQF
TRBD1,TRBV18,ASSQTLDRENGYT
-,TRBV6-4,ASSDSSDDSSEAF
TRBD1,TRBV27,ASSLSSGGGGYT
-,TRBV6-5,ASSMAQMYNEQF
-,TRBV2,ASSAPGGGGGGTDTQY
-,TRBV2,ASSRGMEDTQY
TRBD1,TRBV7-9,SSSSRTGGGNTEAF
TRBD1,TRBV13,ASSFGTGRQPQH
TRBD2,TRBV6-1,ASSEISGGYNEQF
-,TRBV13,ASSPPREVLSVYEQY
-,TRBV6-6,ASSDSDNNYGYT
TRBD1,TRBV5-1,ASSLQGQGYNSPLH
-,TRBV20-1,SARTHYEQY
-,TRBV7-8,ASSPNPGTQNEQY
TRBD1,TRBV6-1,ASSVSTGTGDEKLF
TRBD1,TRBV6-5,ASSPGQGPYGYT
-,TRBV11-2,ASSPLWREGF
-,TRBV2,ATSDRGSGNTIY
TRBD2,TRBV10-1,ASSLAGATDTQY
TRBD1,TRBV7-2,ASSPRDSSYEQY
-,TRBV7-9,SSSLGGANQPQH
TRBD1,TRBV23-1,ASPYTGGAGAPQH
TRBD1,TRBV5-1,ASSADRVTHVDTEAF
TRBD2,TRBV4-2,ASSQSRVAGAFFYNEQF
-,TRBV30,AWSGWRDLNTQY
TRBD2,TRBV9,ASSPSGYTDTQY
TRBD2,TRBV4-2,ASSSLRSSGGAAITDTQY
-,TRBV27,ASSLGGGDYGYT
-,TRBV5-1,ASREGGAGDEQY
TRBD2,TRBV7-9,SSTFPGGSHREQF
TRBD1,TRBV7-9,ASSLWKGANAYYTGELF
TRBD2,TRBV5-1,ASKPGLAGGLGNEQF
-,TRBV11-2,ASSYDRFYGYT
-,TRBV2,ASMTGVNTEAF
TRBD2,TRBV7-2,ASSLMLAGGNTGELF
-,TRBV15,ATSRVYFNQPQH
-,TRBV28,ASSFGGASSPKAF
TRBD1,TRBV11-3,ASSSDRGGAGELF
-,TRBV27,ASSLLSGELF
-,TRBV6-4,ASSAEALRGSPLH
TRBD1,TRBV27,ASSLGGQGKYEQY
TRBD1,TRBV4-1,ASSQDGQGDNEQF
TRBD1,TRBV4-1,ASRNPGTGEYGYT
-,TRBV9,ASSVGEVGTEAF
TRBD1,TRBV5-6,ASTRRTGGKTGELF
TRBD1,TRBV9,ASSATGAGTEAF
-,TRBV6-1,ASSEGSGGSYNEQF